This TCR beta chain was captured in a study of PD-1 blockade in classical Hodgkin lymphoma. Only in-frame clones appear in the TCRdb table, and some are missing; sequencing was by immunoSEQ multiplex PCR. The sample lists more than 15,000 clones; about 90% were seen once. The time point was: newly diagnosed, previously untreated cHL patient sample. The study purified CD4+ T cells from thawed PBMCs using magnetic negative selection. CDR1 and CDR2 (germline): KGHSH, LQKENI. This CDR3 has 14 residues. The ends were cut back, 3 bases at V and 5 bases at J, with 12 bases in the middle. V gene TRBV18 combines with J gene TRBJ2-3, with D perhaps matching TRBD1 (6 bases). The receptor's source is a human donor with classical Hodgkin lymphoma. The sequenced sample was CD4+ T cells from blood. The CDR3 region is CASSPKEGVDTQYF. The CDR3 bases are TGTGCCAGCTCACCTAAAGAGGGGGTAGATACGCAGTATTTT.